The entry below describes one TCR beta chain. Its specificity is not known. PCR amplification relied on 60 Vbeta primers (plus 13 Jbeta primers). Measured with immunoSEQ multiplex PCR; TCRdb has only the in-frame clones, and not every one. The repertoire includes under 200,000 clones, more than 80% of them detected once, and about 7% sits in the top ten. The CDR3 covers 13 residues. The V end lost 5 bases, the J end lost 4 bases, and 12 bases lay between the germline ends. Germline values: CDR1 SGHTA, CDR2 FQGTGA. This entry comes from a study of cytomegalovirus exposure and HLA in healthy donors. Notes on the study in general: Most TCR sequences were seen very rarely across donors, but some public TCRs occurred in many. There were a few CMV-associated chains whose specificity for CMV antigens was confirmed in vitro. In a later analysis, V- and J-gene trimming of beta chains associated with a DCLRE1C missense variant, replicated independently.

This rearrangement joins TRBV7-3 to TRBJ2-7, with a possible D match to TRBD1 (5 bases). This receptor was taken from a woman aged 25 to 39 in good health and CMV-seropositive. Sequenced sample: PBMCs. CDR3 protein: CASSTDRNYEQYF. For the CDR3, the DNA is TGTGCCAGCAGCACCGACAGAAATTACGAGCAGTACTTC. The full variable domain, with the rest looked up from reference TRBV7-3 and TRBJ2-7, is GAGVSQTPSNKVTEKGKYVELRCDPISGHTALYWYRQSLGQGPEFLIYFQGTGAADDSGLPNDRFFAVRPEGSVSTLKIQRTERGDSAVYLCASSTDRNYEQYFGPGTRLTVT.